This is a list of T cell receptor beta chains from one sample in a study of blood T cell repertoires in COVID-19. The repertoire was sequenced with immunoSEQ multiplex PCR; TCRdb's copy has only in-frame clones and lacks some. The profile shows approximately 140,000 clones, approximately 84% of them singletons. The source material was peripheral blood. The receptors stem from a man aged 60 to 75 with acute or convalescent COVID-19. Both conserved end residues are part of each CDR3. A D gene is named only where the DNA matches it firmly. Clone size is not always given. Where it is, it says once, few, many or a class for expanded clones.

V gene,clone size,J gene,D gene,CDR3 protein,CDR3 DNA
TRBV7-8,NA,TRBJ2-7,TRBD1,CASNGQGAKYEQYF,TGTGCCAGCAACGGACAGGGGGCAAAGTACGAGCAGTACTTC
TRBV18,NA,TRBJ1-2,NA,CASSPSGLLWYTF,TGTGCCAGCTCACCTTCGGGTCTCCTGTGGTACACCTTC
TRBV19,NA,TRBJ1-5,NA,CASSMGRGVSNQPQHF,TGTGCCAGTAGTATGGGCAGGGGAGTGAGCAATCAGCCCCAGCATTTT
TRBV7-9,NA,TRBJ2-3,TRBD2,CASSLAAGLATDTQYF,TGTGCCAGCAGCTTAGCCGCGGGACTAGCGACAGATACGCAGTATTTT
TRBV4-1,NA,TRBJ2-1,TRBD1,CASSHRDRVAYEQFF,TGCGCCAGCAGCCATCGGGACAGGGTGGCTTATGAGCAGTTCTTC
TRBV19,NA,TRBJ1-4,NA,CASSSGQWSHEKLFF,TGTGCCAGTAGTAGCGGACAGTGGTCTCATGAAAAACTGTTTTTT
TRBV19,NA,TRBJ2-6,NA,CASKLDTSGANVLTF,TGTGCCAGTAAACTGGATACTAGTGGGGCCAACGTCCTGACTTTC
TRBV19,NA,TRBJ1-5,TRBD1,CASRGTGGQPQHF,TGTGCCAGTAGGGGGACAGGGGGCCAGCCCCAGCATTTT
TRBV5-1,few,TRBJ2-5,NA,CASSLALNQETQYF,TGCGCCAGCAGCTTGGCCCTTAACCAAGAGACCCAGTACTTC
TRBV7-9,NA,TRBJ1-1,NA,CASSLVGDSKTEAFF,TGTGCCAGCAGCTTAGTCGGCGACAGCAAGACTGAAGCTTTCTTT
TRBV6-5,few,TRBJ1-1,NA,CAVGRGENTEAFF,TGTGCCGTCGGGAGAGGGGAGAACACTGAAGCTTTCTTT
TRBV5-1,NA,TRBJ1-1,NA,CASSPDVAGDLFVMNTEAFF,TGCGCCAGCAGCCCTGATGTGGCAGGGGATCTCTTTGTGATGAACACTGAAGCTTTCTTT
TRBV6-6,once,TRBJ2-3,NA,CASSYSPRGTDTQYF,TGTGCCAGCAGTTACTCTCCGAGAGGCACAGATACGCAGTATTTT
TRBV6-5,NA,TRBJ2-3,NA,CASNQERGTDTQYF,TGTGCCAGCAATCAGGAGCGGGGCACAGATACGCAGTATTTT
TRBV3-1/TRBV3-2,NA,TRBJ1-6,NA,CASSLWGEYQLHF,TGTGCCAGCAGCCTTTGGGGGGAATACCAACTCCACTTT
TRBV15,NA,TRBJ2-5,TRBD2,CATSGGPRETQYF,TGTGCCACTTCGGGAGGGCCGCGGGAGACCCAGTACTTC
TRBV29-1,NA,TRBJ1-2,TRBD1,CSVGQGAGMGYGYTF,TGCAGCGTTGGGCAGGGGGCGGGTATGGGCTATGGCTACACCTTC
TRBV5-4,NA,TRBJ1-3,NA,CASSLGQGGGNTIYF,TGTGCCAGCAGCTTGGGGCAGGGCGGTGGAAACACCATATATTTT
TRBV5-1,once,TRBJ2-5,NA,CASSLRGTETQYF,TGCGCCAGCAGCTTAAGGGGCACCGAGACCCAGTACTTC
TRBV7-3,NA,TRBJ2-5,NA,CASSHTNPPVETQYF,TGTGCCAGCAGCCATACTAATCCTCCCGTCGAGACCCAGTACTTC
TRBV25-1,NA,TRBJ1-2,NA,CASSEFSGRGRGYTF,TGTGCCAGCAGTGAATTTAGTGGGAGGGGTAGGGGCTACACCTTC
TRBV3-1/TRBV3-2,NA,TRBJ1-2,NA,CASSQERHNYGYTF,TGTGCCAGCAGCCAAGAGCGGCACAACTATGGCTACACCTTC
TRBV29-1,NA,TRBJ2-1,TRBD2,CSVVGLAGDVEQFF,TGCAGCGTGGTCGGACTAGCGGGGGATGTTGAGCAGTTCTTC
TRBV2,NA,TRBJ2-7,TRBD1,CASRDWTGKSYEQYF,TGTGCCAGCAGAGACTGGACAGGAAAATCCTACGAGCAGTACTTC
TRBV10-3,NA,TRBJ1-2,TRBD1,CAISPGQGGGYTF,TGTGCCATCAGTCCGGGACAGGGGGGAGGCTACACCTTC
TRBV29-1,NA,TRBJ1-1,TRBD1,CSVLTWQGANTEAFF,TGCAGCGTTCTCACGTGGCAGGGGGCGAACACTGAAGCTTTCTTT
TRBV5-1,NA,TRBJ1-2,TRBD1,CASSKSRDRIYGYTF,TGCGCCAGCAGCAAGTCTCGGGACAGAATCTATGGCTACACCTTC
TRBV5-4,NA,TRBJ2-5,TRBD2,CASTLAGGPGTQYF,TGTGCCAGCACCTTAGCGGGAGGGCCGGGGACCCAGTACTTC
TRBV5-1,NA,TRBJ2-5,TRBD2,CASSMGGLQETQYF,TGCGCCAGCAGCATGGGAGGGCTCCAAGAGACCCAGTACTTC
TRBV11-3,NA,TRBJ1-1,TRBD1,CASSSRGLAEAFF,TGTGCCAGCAGCTCTAGGGGGCTAGCTGAAGCTTTCTTT
TRBV7-9,NA,TRBJ2-1,TRBD2,CASSLSGGHNEQFF,TGTGCCAGCAGCTTAAGCGGGGGCCACAATGAGCAGTTCTTC
TRBV6-1,NA,TRBJ1-3,NA,CASSEGAGPGNTIYF,TGTGCCAGCAGTGAAGGGGCAGGGCCTGGAAACACCATATATTTT
TRBV7-9,NA,TRBJ1-1,NA,CASSLAGSWVNTEAFF,TGTGCCAGCAGCTTAGCTGGGAGCTGGGTTAACACTGAAGCTTTCTTT
TRBV11-2,NA,TRBJ1-2,TRBD1,CASRSTRQGGWNGYTF,TGTGCCAGCAGGTCGACAAGACAGGGGGGGTGGAATGGCTACACCTTC
TRBV4-2,NA,TRBJ2-1,TRBD2,CASSRGLAGGHTYNEQFF,TGTGCCAGCAGCCGGGGACTAGCGGGGGGTCATACCTACAATGAGCAGTTCTTC
TRBV15,NA,TRBJ2-7,TRBD1,CATSRSGTVYEQYF,TGTGCCACCAGCAGATCCGGGACAGTCTACGAGCAGTACTTC
TRBV14,few,TRBJ1-6,NA,CASSQDLASNSPLHF,TGTGCCAGCAGCCAAGATCTAGCCAGCAATTCACCCCTCCACTTT
TRBV6-1,NA,TRBJ2-5,TRBD2,CASSEWGLAGVQYF,TGTGCCAGCAGTGAATGGGGACTAGCGGGGGTCCAGTACTTC
TRBV2,NA,TRBJ2-2,TRBD1,CASSVQGALTGELFF,TGTGCCAGCAGTGTACAGGGGGCGCTGACCGGGGAGCTGTTTTTT
TRBV3-1/TRBV3-2,NA,TRBJ2-1,NA,CASRSDTRPRQFF,TGTGCCAGCAGGTCGGACACCCGCCCGAGGCAGTTCTTC
TRBV6-5,few,TRBJ1-2,TRBD1,CASRRDRRNYGYTF,TGTGCCAGCAGAAGGGACAGGAGAAACTATGGCTACACCTTC